The 16 T cell receptor beta chains listed next were all sequenced from one sample in a study of T cell responses to AZD1222 COVID-19 vaccine (dated by TCRdb to the early 2020s). This specimen's time point label, interpreted: about 28 days (+/-7) after the second vaccine dose. The library was generated by the immunoSEQ multiplex PCR assay. This immuneACCESS table, as held by TCRdb, lists in-frame sequences with V and J called but not all clones. Of the missing ones, under half trace to an unresolved V gene in checked studies; the others have no known cause. This sample is represented by about 160,000 clones; about nine tenths of them were singletons. The ten largest clones capture about 3.2% of the sample. The sequencing used peripheral blood, collected 28 days after the second AZD1222 dose. The receptors derive from an adult who received the AZD1222 COVID-19 vaccine.

The chain employs TRBV5-6 and TRBJ1-3; 8 bases line up with TRBD1. There are 16 residues in the CDR3. Germline V gene data show CDR1 as SGHDT and CDR2 as YYEEEE. With 0 bases clipped from V and 4 bases from J, the junction kept 6 bases outside the gene matches. The CDR3 DNA reads TGTGCCAGCAGCTTGGCAGGGGGCGCGCGGGGAAACACCATATATTTT. Its translation is CASSLAGGARGNTIYF.

This clone was recorded once. The J gene is TRBJ1-1, the V gene TRBV3-1 (or the pseudogene TRBV3-2), with D perhaps TRBD1 (5 bases). The CDR3 contains 15 residues. Trimming removed 4 bases from V and 0 bases from J, with 12 bases in between. CDR1 is LGHDT and CDR2 is YNNKEL in the germline V gene (reference sequence). The CDR3 DNA is TGTGCCAGCAGCCGGGGGGAGAATCTGAACACTGAAGCTTTCTTT. Translation: CASSRGENLNTEAFF.

The rearrangement joins TRBV3-1 (or the pseudogene TRBV3-2) to TRBJ1-6; no reliable D call. The CDR3 is made up of 14 amino acids. In germline, CDR1 is LGHDT, CDR2 YNNKEL (reference sequence). The V gene lost 4 bases and the J gene lost 6 bases, with 10 bases spanning the gap. CDR3 bases: TGTGCCAGCAGCCCCCCTCAAGTTAATTCACCCCTCCACTTT. Translation gives CASSPPQVNSPLHF.

The V gene is TRBV7-9, the J gene TRBJ1-2, with 11 positions matching TRBD1. The CDR3 consists of 14 residues. From germline, CDR1 is SEHNR and CDR2 FQNEAQ (reference sequence). The V segment lost 3 bases and the J segment 6 bases; nucleotides outside the gene matches: 3. DNA of the CDR3: TGTGCCAGCAGCTTGGACAGGGGGCGAGATGGCTACACCTTC. It is translated as CASSLDRGRDGYTF.

V gene TRBV6-2 or TRBV6-3 combines with J gene TRBJ2-5; D may correspond to TRBD1 or TRBD2 (6 bases each). Germline CDR1 reads MNHEY; CDR2 reads SVGEGT. V lost 6 bases and J 0 bases, leaving 17 bases between the germline ends. There are 16 residues in the CDR3. The CDR3 loop is CASSRPGAGHQETQYF. The DNA of the CDR3 is TGTGCCAGCAGCCGCCCGGGGGCGGGACACCAAGAGACCCAGTACTTC.

This clone was detected only once. The chain has TRBV7-2 and TRBJ1-3; 10 bases agree with TRBD1. V trimming: 5 bases; J trimming: 0 bases; junction bases outside the gene matches: 1. CDR3 length: 15 residues. Per germline, CDR1 SGHTA and CDR2 FQGNSA. As DNA, the CDR3 is TGTGCCAGCAGCCGGGACAGGGGCTCTGGAAACACCATATATTTT. Protein: CASSRDRGSGNTIYF.

V and J are TRBV5-1 and TRBJ1-3, with unresolved D. This CDR3 has 15 residues. Germline assignment: CDR1 SGHRS and CDR2 YFSETQ. The V end lost 1 base, the J end lost 0 bases, and 8 bases lay between the germline ends. The CDR3 sequence is CASSLQASSGNTIYF. The CDR3, as DNA: TGCGCCAGCAGCTTGCAGGCATCCTCTGGAAACACCATATATTTT.

The V call is TRBV7-6, the J call TRBJ1-6; unclear D gene. The CDR3 runs to 15 residues. V shed 7 bases and J shed 7 bases, with 17 bases lying between them. The germline CDR1 and CDR2 sequences are SGHVS and FNYEAQ. CDR3 sequence: CASTLRRSPNSPLHF. The CDR3 DNA reads as TGTGCCAGCACCCTTAGAAGAAGTCCGAATTCACCCCTCCACTTT.

Notes on this clone: Distinct nucleotide sequences in the sample also encode this CDR3. The V and J genes are TRBV2 and TRBJ2-7, with D unresolved. V dropped 4 bases and J dropped 3 bases, with 1 base sitting between them. Germline V gives CDR1 SNHLY, CDR2 FYNNEI. This CDR3 is 10 amino acids long. The CDR3 here is CASSGYEQYF. CDR3 bases: TGTGCCAGCAGTGGCTACGAGCAGTACTTC.

The chain employs TRBV18 and TRBJ1-1; the D is unclear. The CDR3 totals 12 residues. Germline-derived CDR1 and CDR2 are KGHSH and LQKENI. Trimming removed 5 bases at V and 1 base at J, with 5 bases between. DNA for the CDR3: TGTGCCAGCTCAAGTACGAACACTGAAGCTTTCTTT. Translation: CASSSTNTEAFF. Combining the CDR3 with reference TRBV18 and TRBJ1-1 gives the whole variable domain NAGVMQNPRHLVRRRGQEARLRCSPMKGHSHVYWYRQLPEEGLKFMVYLQKENIIDESGMPKERFSAEFPKEGPSILRIQQVVRGDSAAYFCASSSTNTEAFFGQGTRLTVV.

This clone was recorded only once. The genes are TRBV2 and TRBJ2-1; D might be TRBD1 (5 bases). The germline gives CDR1 SNHLY, CDR2 FYNNEI. Trimming took 4 bases from V and 3 from J, leaving 10 bases between them. This CDR3 region has 14 residues. The CDR3 spells CASSGQRFYNEQFF. The CDR3, as DNA: TGTGCCAGCAGTGGACAGAGATTCTACAATGAGCAGTTCTTC.

This rearrangement joins TRBV21-1 to TRBJ2-5; the D segment call TRBD2 is taken from the table without a DNA check. TRBV21-1 is marked as a pseudogene. This CDR3 comprises 13 residues. CDR3 amino acids: CASIGPRQETQYF. The CDR3 DNA sequence: TGTGCCAGCATCGGCCCTAGGCAAGAGACCCAGTACTTC.

The rearrangement uses TRBV15 and TRBJ1-4, with D possibly being TRBD1 (5 bases). The germline V and J ends were trimmed by 4 bases and 11 bases, with 20 bases remaining between them. This CDR3 has 15 residues. Germline CDR1 LNHNV, CDR2 YYDKDF (reference sequence). The CDR3, as DNA: TGTGCCACCAGCAAGCAGACAGCGGAGACCCCTAAACTGTTTTTT. As protein: CATSKQTAETPKLFF.

This clone is a singleton in its sample. In DNA form, the CDR3 reads TGCAGCGTTGGTGGCAACTACGAGCAGTACTTC. Its protein product is CSVGGNYEQYF. The chain links TRBV29-1 to TRBJ2-7; D is unresolved. CDR3 length: 11 amino acids. Trimming left V 4 bases short and J 3 bases short, with 7 bases between. Germline assignment: CDR1 SQVTM and CDR2 ANQGSEA.

The V and J genes are TRBV19 and TRBJ1-1; a weak D match, TRBD1 (6 bases). The V end lost 3 bases, the J end lost 6 bases, and 14 bases lay between the germline ends. This CDR3 has 14 residues. In germline, CDR1 is LNHDA, CDR2 SQIVND (reference sequence). CDR3 coding DNA: TGTGCCAGTAGTATGGGACACTCGACGGCTGAAGCTTTCTTT. This encodes CASSMGHSTAEAFF.

CDR3 nucleotide sequence: TGTGCCAGCAGTTACTCGACAGACCTTATCTACGAGCAGTACTTC. It encodes CASSYSTDLIYEQYF. The rearrangement joins TRBV6-5 to TRBJ2-7, with TRBD1 as a possible D gene (5 bases). The CDR3 runs to 15 residues. CDR1 and CDR2 from the germline V gene are MNHEY and SVGAGI. Between the trimmed V and J ends, which lost 0 bases and 3 bases, there was a span of 12 bases.